The rows below give T cell receptor beta chains drawn from one sample of a study of CD8 T cells in ankylosing spondylitis. TCRdb ran MiXCR on the 5' RACE reads and lists one entry per CDR3 protein. The repertoire holds 300,000 to 400,000 distinct CDR3 sequences, 20% to 25% seen once, with approximately 16% in the top ten. The source material was blood, either unsorted or a sorted T cell fraction (not recorded which). Receptors were obtained from a male donor with ankylosing spondylitis. CDR3s leave out the opening cysteine and the closing phenylalanine or tryptophan. The order of the fields is J gene, V gene, CDR3 protein.

j_gene: TRBJ2-5
v_gene: TRBV7-9
CDR3aa: ASSLGTGAAKETQY

j_gene: TRBJ2-3
v_gene: TRBV5-1
CDR3aa: ASSQWRTSRFTDTQY

j_gene: TRBJ2-2
v_gene: TRBV7-9
CDR3aa: ASSSGTFTGELF

j_gene: TRBJ2-1
v_gene: TRBV4-3
CDR3aa: ASSQRGGRADEQF

j_gene: TRBJ2-7
v_gene: TRBV5-1
CDR3aa: ASSLKADTTYEQY

j_gene: TRBJ2-2
v_gene: TRBV3-1
CDR3aa: ASSQGLLTGELF

j_gene: TRBJ2-5
v_gene: TRBV29-1
CDR3aa: SVGAEETQY

j_gene: TRBJ2-1
v_gene: TRBV5-1
CDR3aa: ASSIRQAGYNEQF

j_gene: TRBJ2-7
v_gene: TRBV5-6
CDR3aa: ASSPWTASSYEQY

j_gene: TRBJ2-3
v_gene: TRBV20-1
CDR3aa: SAPWGRSTDTQY

j_gene: TRBJ1-5
v_gene: TRBV20-1
CDR3aa: SARELEHQPQH

j_gene: TRBJ1-2
v_gene: TRBV14
CDR3aa: ASSRDSGGYGYT

j_gene: TRBJ2-6
v_gene: TRBV12-3/TRBV12-4
CDR3aa: ASSPGAFGANVLT

j_gene: TRBJ2-7
v_gene: TRBV7-2
CDR3aa: ASSLASGQLYEQY

j_gene: TRBJ2-7
v_gene: TRBV12-3/TRBV12-4
CDR3aa: ASRTSGGLYEQY

j_gene: TRBJ2-4
v_gene: TRBV20-1
CDR3aa: SARTGSNVKNIQY

j_gene: TRBJ2-2
v_gene: TRBV18
CDR3aa: ASSPRRGDTGELF

j_gene: TRBJ2-7
v_gene: TRBV5-1
CDR3aa: ASSLLPGQEYEQY

j_gene: TRBJ2-7
v_gene: TRBV6-5
CDR3aa: ASSSTGTSGPYEQY

j_gene: TRBJ2-7
v_gene: TRBV20-1
CDR3aa: SAVHPRGSLPYEQY

j_gene: TRBJ2-3
v_gene: TRBV7-9
CDR3aa: ASMGGEGTDTQY

j_gene: TRBJ2-7
v_gene: TRBV12-3/TRBV12-4
CDR3aa: ASRDILTYEQY

j_gene: TRBJ2-7
v_gene: TRBV28
CDR3aa: ASSVGSTYEQY

j_gene: TRBJ1-5
v_gene: TRBV6-1
CDR3aa: ASSEAGLSNQPQH

j_gene: TRBJ2-1
v_gene: TRBV28
CDR3aa: ASTHPGLADYNEQF

j_gene: TRBJ2-5
v_gene: TRBV24-1
CDR3aa: ATSELVTSTQY

j_gene: TRBJ2-5
v_gene: TRBV5-1
CDR3aa: ASSSDATGREETQY

j_gene: TRBJ2-1
v_gene: TRBV4-2
CDR3aa: ASSQRGLAPAAGEQF

j_gene: TRBJ2-7
v_gene: TRBV7-2
CDR3aa: ASSLGGRGAYEQY

j_gene: TRBJ2-5
v_gene: TRBV12-3/TRBV12-4
CDR3aa: ASSPGAETQY

j_gene: TRBJ2-1
v_gene: TRBV5-6
CDR3aa: ASSSDPGGVGYNEQF

j_gene: TRBJ2-1
v_gene: TRBV28
CDR3aa: ASRDRGRHEQF

j_gene: TRBJ2-7
v_gene: TRBV7-2
CDR3aa: ASSLSWRGWEQY

j_gene: TRBJ2-5
v_gene: TRBV7-6
CDR3aa: ASSLGQLQETQY

j_gene: TRBJ1-5
v_gene: TRBV20-1
CDR3aa: SARIRRPGNQPQH

j_gene: TRBJ1-5
v_gene: TRBV20-1
CDR3aa: SARDSRTAGNQPQH

j_gene: TRBJ1-3
v_gene: TRBV7-2
CDR3aa: ASSLRGGGAGNTIY

j_gene: TRBJ2-1
v_gene: TRBV9
CDR3aa: ASSAKQGNEQF

j_gene: TRBJ2-3
v_gene: TRBV7-9
CDR3aa: ASSLIRGVRTDTQY

j_gene: TRBJ1-6
v_gene: TRBV4-1
CDR3aa: ASSQERGDIRNSPLN

j_gene: TRBJ2-7
v_gene: TRBV7-8
CDR3aa: ASSPAGGLAGEQY

j_gene: TRBJ2-2
v_gene: TRBV29-1
CDR3aa: SVIYDRAGELF

j_gene: TRBJ1-4
v_gene: TRBV7-8
CDR3aa: ASSLNPPGLVAQQDEKLF

j_gene: TRBJ2-3
v_gene: TRBV19
CDR3aa: ASRIFTSLAGDTQY

j_gene: TRBJ2-1
v_gene: TRBV9
CDR3aa: ASSVAFPGRYNEQF

j_gene: TRBJ2-1
v_gene: TRBV12-3/TRBV12-4
CDR3aa: ASSLGYSGSYNEQF

j_gene: TRBJ2-2
v_gene: TRBV12-3/TRBV12-4
CDR3aa: ASSFQGGGADTGELF

j_gene: TRBJ2-1
v_gene: TRBV20-1
CDR3aa: SARSGLAGRNEQF

j_gene: TRBJ1-2
v_gene: TRBV6-1
CDR3aa: ASSETGLVNYGYT

j_gene: TRBJ2-5
v_gene: TRBV9
CDR3aa: ASSPQEGERGETQY

j_gene: TRBJ1-3
v_gene: TRBV2
CDR3aa: ASSIRWAITGNTIY

j_gene: TRBJ1-6
v_gene: TRBV20-1
CDR3aa: SARGQGNSPLH

j_gene: TRBJ2-3
v_gene: TRBV7-2
CDR3aa: ASSPIGVQTDTQY

j_gene: TRBJ2-7
v_gene: TRBV29-1
CDR3aa: SARGTGTYEQY

j_gene: TRBJ2-2
v_gene: TRBV4-1
CDR3aa: ASSHPRGGSRRAGELF

j_gene: TRBJ2-5
v_gene: TRBV10-3
CDR3aa: AIRDFRASETQY

j_gene: TRBJ2-1
v_gene: TRBV12-3/TRBV12-4
CDR3aa: ASSFYSKIYNEQF